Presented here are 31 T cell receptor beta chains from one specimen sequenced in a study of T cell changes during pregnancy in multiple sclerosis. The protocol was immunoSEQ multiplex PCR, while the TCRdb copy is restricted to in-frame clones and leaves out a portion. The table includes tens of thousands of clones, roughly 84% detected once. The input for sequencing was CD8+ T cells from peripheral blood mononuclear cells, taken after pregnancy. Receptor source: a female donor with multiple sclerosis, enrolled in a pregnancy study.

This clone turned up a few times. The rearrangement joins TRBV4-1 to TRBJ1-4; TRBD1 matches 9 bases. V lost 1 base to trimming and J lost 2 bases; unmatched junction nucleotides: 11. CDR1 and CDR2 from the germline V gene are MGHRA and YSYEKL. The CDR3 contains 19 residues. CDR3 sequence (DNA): TGCGCCAGCAGCCAAGGACAGGGGGAAGTAGGAACGACTAATGAAAAACTGTTTTTT. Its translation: CASSQGQGEVGTTNEKLFF.

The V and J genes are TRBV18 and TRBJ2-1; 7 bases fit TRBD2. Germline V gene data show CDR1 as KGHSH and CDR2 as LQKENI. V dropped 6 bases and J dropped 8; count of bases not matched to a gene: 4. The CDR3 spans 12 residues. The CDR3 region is CASSGLVDEQFF. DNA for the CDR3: TGTGCCAGCTCCGGACTAGTTGATGAGCAGTTCTTC.

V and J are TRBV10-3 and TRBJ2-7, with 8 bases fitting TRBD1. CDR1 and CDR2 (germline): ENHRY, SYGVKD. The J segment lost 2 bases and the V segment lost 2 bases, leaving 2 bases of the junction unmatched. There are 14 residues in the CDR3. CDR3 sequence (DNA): TGTGCCATCAGTGAGCCAGGGGGCACCTACGAGCAGTACTTC. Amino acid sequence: CAISEPGGTYEQYF.

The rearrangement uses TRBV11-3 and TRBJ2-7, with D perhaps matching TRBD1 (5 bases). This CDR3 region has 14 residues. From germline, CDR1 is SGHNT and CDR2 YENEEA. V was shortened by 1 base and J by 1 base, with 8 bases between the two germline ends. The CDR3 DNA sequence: TGTGCCAGCAGCTTAGGGGCAGGGTCCTACGAGCAGTACTTC. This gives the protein CASSLGAGSYEQYF.

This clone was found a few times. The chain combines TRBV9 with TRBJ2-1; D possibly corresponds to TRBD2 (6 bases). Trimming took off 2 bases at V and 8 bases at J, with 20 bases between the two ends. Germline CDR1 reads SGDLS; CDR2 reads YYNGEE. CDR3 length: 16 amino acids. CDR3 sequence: CASSVWSSDVSDEQFF. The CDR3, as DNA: TGTGCCAGCAGCGTGTGGTCTAGCGATGTCTCCGATGAGCAGTTCTTC. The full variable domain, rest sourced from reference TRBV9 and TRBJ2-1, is DSGVTQTPKHLITATGQRVTLRCSPRSGDLSVYWYQQSLDQGLQFLIQYYNGEERAKGNILERFSAQQFPDLHSELNLSSLELGDSALYFCASSVWSSDVSDEQFFGPGTRLTVL.

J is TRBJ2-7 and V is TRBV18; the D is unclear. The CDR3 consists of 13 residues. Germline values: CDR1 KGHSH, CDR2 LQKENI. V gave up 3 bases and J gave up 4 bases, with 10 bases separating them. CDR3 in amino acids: CASSPTDTYEQYF. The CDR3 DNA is TGTGCCAGCTCACCGACCGACACTTACGAGCAGTACTTC.

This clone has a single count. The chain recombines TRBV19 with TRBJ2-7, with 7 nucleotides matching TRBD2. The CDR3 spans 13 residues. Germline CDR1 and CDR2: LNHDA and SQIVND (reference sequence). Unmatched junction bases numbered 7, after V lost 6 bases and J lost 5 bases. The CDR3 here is CASRGGSGDEQYF. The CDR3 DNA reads TGTGCCAGTAGGGGCGGGAGCGGCGACGAGCAGTACTTC.

The CDR3 DNA reads TGTGCCTGGAGTCTAGCGGGGCCCAATGAGCAGTTCTTC. It specifies CAWSLAGPNEQFF. The chain employs TRBV30 and TRBJ2-1, with 9 bases matching TRBD2. Germline CDR1 GTSNPN, CDR2 SVGIG (reference sequence). The CDR3 runs to 13 residues. V was clipped by 2 bases and J by 6 bases; unmatched bases: 2.

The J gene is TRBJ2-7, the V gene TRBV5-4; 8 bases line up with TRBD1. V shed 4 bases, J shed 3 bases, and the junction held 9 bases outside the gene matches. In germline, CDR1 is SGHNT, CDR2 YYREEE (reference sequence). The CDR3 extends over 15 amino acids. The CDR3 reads CASSGPGTGRYEQYF. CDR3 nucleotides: TGTGCCAGCAGCGGACCCGGGACAGGCCGCTACGAGCAGTACTTC.

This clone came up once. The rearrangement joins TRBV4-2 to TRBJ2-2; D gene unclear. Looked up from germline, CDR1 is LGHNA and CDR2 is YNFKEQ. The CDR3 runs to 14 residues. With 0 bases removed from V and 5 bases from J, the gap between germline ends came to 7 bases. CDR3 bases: TGTGCCAGCAGCCAAGAAGAGGTTACCGGGGAGCTGTTTTTT. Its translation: CASSQEEVTGELFF.

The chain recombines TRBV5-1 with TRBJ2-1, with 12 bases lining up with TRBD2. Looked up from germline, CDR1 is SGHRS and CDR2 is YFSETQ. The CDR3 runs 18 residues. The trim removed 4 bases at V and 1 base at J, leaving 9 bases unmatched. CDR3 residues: CASSRILAGGPSYNEQFF. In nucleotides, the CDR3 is TGCGCCAGCAGCCGCATACTAGCGGGAGGTCCTTCCTACAATGAGCAGTTCTTC.

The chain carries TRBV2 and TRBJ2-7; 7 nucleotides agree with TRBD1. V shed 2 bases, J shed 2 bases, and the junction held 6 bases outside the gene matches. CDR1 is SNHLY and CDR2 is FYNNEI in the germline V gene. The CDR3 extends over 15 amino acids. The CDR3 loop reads CASSENDGTAYEQYF. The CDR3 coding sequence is TGTGCCAGCAGTGAAAATGACGGGACAGCCTACGAGCAGTACTTC.

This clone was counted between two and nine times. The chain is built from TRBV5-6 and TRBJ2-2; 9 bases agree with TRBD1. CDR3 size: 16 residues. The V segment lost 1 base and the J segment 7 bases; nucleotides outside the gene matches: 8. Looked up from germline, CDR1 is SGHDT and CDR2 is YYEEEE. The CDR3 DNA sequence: TGTGCCAGCAGCTTGATCGGACAGGGGCGTAGCGGGGAGCTGTTTTTT. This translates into CASSLIGQGRSGELFF.

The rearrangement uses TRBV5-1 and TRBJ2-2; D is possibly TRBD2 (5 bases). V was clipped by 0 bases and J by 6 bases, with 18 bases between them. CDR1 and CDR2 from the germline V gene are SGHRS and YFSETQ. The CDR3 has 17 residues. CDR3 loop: CASSLVGLAISPGELFF. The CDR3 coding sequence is TGCGCCAGCAGCTTGGTTGGACTGGCTATTTCTCCCGGGGAGCTGTTTTTT.

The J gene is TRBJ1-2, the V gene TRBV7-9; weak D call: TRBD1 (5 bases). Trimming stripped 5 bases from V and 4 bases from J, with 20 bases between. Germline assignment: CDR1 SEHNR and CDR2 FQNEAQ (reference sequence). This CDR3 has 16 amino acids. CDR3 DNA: TGTGCCAGCAGCCGAAACGGGGGATATTCTTCCTATGGCTACACCTTC. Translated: CASSRNGGYSSYGYTF.

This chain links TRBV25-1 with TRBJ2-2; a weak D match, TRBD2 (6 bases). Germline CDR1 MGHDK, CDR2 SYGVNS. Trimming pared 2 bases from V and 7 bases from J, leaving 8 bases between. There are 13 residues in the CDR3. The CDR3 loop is CASSEGEVGELFF. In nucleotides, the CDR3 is TGTGCCAGCAGTGAAGGGGAGGTCGGGGAGCTGTTTTTT.

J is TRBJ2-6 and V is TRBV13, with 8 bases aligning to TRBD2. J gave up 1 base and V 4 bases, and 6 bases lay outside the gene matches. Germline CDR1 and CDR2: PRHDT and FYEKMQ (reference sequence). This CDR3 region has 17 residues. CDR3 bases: TGTGCCAGCAGCTCCGAACTAGCGGTGTCTGGGGCCAACGTCCTGACTTTC. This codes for CASSSELAVSGANVLTF.

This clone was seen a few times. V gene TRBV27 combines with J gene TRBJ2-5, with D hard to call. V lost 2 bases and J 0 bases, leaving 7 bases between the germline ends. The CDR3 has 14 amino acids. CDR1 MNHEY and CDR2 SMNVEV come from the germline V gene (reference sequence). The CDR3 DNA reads TGTGCCAGCAGTTTACTTCGGGACCAAGAGACCCAGTACTTC. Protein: CASSLLRDQETQYF.

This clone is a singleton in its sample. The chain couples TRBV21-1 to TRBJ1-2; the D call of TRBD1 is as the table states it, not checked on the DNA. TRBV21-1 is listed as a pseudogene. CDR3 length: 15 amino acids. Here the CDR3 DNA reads TGTGCCACCTCCCCCCGGGACAGGGATCTCTATGGCTACACCTTC. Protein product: CATSPRDRDLYGYTF.

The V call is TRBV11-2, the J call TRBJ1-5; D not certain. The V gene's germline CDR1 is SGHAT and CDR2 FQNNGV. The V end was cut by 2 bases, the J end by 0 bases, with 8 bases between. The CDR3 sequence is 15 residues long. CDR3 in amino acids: CASSLSYDSNQPQHF. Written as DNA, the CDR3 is TGTGCCAGCAGCTTAAGCTACGATAGCAATCAGCCCCAGCATTTT.

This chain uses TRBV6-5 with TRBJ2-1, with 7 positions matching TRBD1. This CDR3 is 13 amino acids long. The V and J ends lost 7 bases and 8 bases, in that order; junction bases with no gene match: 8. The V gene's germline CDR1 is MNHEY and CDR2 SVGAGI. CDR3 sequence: CASTMRGRDEQFF. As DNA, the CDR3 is TGTGCCAGCACCATGAGGGGGCGGGATGAGCAGTTCTTC.

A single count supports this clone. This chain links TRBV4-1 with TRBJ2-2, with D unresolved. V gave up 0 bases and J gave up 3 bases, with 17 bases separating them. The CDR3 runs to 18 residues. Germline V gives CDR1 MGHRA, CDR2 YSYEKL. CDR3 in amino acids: CASSQDWLVFEDTGELFF. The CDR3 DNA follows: TGCGCCAGCAGCCAAGACTGGCTGGTATTCGAGGACACCGGGGAGCTGTTTTTT.

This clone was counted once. CDR3 coding DNA: TGCGCCAGCAGCTCACCGACTAGCGGGAGTGTCGAGACCCAGTACTTC. Its translation: CASSSPTSGSVETQYF. The chain joins TRBV4-1 to TRBJ2-5, with 12 bases that match TRBD2. CDR3 length: 16 residues. The germline V gene has CDR1 MGHRA and CDR2 YSYEKL. V gave up 5 bases and J gave up 5 bases; unmatched junction bases: 9.

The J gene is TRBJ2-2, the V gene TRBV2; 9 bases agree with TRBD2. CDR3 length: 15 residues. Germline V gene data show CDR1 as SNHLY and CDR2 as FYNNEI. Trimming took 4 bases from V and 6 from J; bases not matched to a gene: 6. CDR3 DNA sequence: TGTGCCAGCAGTGTTGCGCGGGAGGGCGCCGGGGAGCTGTTTTTT. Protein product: CASSVAREGAGELFF.

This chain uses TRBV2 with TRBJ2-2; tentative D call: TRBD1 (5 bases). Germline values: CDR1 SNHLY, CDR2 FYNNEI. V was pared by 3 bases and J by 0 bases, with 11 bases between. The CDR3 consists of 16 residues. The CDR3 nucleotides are TGTGCCAGCAGTGATTTGGCAGGGCCGAACACCGGGGAGCTGTTTTTT. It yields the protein CASSDLAGPNTGELFF.

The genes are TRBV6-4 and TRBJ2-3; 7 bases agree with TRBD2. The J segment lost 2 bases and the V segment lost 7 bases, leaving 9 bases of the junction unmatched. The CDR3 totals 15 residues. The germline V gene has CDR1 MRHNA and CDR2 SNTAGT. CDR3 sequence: CASTPAGLPTDTQYF. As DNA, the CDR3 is TGTGCCAGCACTCCAGCGGGACTCCCCACAGATACGCAGTATTTT.

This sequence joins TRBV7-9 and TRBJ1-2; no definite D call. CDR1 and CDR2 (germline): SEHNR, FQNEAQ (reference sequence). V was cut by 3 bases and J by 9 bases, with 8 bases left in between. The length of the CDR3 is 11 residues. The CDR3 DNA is TGTGCCAGCAGCTTGGCGGAGAGCTACACCTTC. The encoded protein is CASSLAESYTF.

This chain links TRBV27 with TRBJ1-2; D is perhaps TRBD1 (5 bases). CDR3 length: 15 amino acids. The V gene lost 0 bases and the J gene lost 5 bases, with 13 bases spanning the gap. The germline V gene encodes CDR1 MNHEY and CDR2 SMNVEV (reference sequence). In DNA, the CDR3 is TGTGCCAGCAGTTTATCCTCGGCAGGGCCTTATGGCTACACCTTC. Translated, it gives CASSLSSAGPYGYTF.

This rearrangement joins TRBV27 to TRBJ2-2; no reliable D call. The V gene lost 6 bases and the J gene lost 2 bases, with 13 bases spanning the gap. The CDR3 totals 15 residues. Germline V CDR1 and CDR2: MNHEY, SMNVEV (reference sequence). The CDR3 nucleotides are TGTGCCAGCAGACAGCCTCCTTTTAACACCGGGGAGCTGTTTTTT. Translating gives CASRQPPFNTGELFF.

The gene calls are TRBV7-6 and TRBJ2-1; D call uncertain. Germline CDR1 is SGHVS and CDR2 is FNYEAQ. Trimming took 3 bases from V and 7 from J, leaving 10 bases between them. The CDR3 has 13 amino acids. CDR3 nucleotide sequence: TGTGCCAGCAGCTTGGAGAATATGAATGAGCAGTTCTTC. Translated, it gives CASSLENMNEQFF.

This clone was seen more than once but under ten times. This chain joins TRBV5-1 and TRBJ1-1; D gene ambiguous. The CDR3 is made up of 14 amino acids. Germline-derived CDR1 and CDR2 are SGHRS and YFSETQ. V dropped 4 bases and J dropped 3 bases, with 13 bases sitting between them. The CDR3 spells CASSIGEGDTEAFF. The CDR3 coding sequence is TGCGCCAGCAGCATCGGTGAGGGTGACACTGAAGCTTTCTTT.